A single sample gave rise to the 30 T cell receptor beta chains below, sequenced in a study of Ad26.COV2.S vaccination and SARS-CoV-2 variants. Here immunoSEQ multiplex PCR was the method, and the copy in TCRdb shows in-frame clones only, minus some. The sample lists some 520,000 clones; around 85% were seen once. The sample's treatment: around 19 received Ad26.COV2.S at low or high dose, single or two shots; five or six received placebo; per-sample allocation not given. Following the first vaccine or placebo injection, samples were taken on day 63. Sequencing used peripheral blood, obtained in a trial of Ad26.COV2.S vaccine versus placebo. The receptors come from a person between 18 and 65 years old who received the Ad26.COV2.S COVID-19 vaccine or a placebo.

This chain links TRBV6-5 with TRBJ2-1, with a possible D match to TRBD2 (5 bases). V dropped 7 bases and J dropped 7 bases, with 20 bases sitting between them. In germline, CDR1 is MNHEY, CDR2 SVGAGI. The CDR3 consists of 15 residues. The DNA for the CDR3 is TGTGCCAGCAAGACGGACCCCGGCCCGGGAAATGAGCAGTTCTTC. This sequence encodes CASKTDPGPGNEQFF.

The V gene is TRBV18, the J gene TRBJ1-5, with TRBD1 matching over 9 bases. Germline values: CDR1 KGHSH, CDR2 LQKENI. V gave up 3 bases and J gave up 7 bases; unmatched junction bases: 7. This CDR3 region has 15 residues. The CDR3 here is CASSPGQGSGQPQHF. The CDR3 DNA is TGTGCCAGCTCACCGGGACAGGGATCGGGGCAGCCCCAGCATTTT.

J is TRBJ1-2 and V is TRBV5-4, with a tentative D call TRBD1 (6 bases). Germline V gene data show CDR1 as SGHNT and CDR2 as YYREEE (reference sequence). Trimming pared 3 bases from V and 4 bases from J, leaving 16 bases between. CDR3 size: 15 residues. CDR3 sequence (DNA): TGTGCCAGCAGCTCCTCCGGGACAACGATCTATGGCTACACCTTC. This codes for CASSSSGTTIYGYTF. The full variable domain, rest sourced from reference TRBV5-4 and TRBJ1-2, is ETGVTQSPTHLIKTRGQQVTLRCSSQSGHNTVSWYQQALGQGPQFIFQYYREEENGRGNFPPRFSGLQFPNYSSELNVNALELDDSALYLCASSSSGTTIYGYTFGSGTRLTVV.

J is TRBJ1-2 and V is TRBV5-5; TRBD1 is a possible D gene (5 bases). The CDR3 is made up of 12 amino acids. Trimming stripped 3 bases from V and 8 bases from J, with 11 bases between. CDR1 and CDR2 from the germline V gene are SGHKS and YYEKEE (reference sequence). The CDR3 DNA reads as TGTGCCAGCAGCTCGACAGAGCGCGGCTACACCTTC. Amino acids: CASSSTERGYTF.

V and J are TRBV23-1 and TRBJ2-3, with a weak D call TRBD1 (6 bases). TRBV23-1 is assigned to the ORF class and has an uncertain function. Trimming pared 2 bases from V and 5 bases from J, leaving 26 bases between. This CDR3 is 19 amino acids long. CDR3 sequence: CASSQEYPVNRVGVDTQYF. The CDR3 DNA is TGCGCCAGCAGTCAAGAGTACCCAGTTAACAGGGTAGGTGTAGATACGCAGTATTTT.

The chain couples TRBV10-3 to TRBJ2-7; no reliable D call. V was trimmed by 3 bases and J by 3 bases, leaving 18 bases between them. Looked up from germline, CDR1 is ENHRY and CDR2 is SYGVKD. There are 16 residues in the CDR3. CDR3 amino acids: CAISDIAGRSGYEQYF. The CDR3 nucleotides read TGTGCCATCAGTGACATTGCCGGACGGTCAGGCTACGAGCAGTACTTC.

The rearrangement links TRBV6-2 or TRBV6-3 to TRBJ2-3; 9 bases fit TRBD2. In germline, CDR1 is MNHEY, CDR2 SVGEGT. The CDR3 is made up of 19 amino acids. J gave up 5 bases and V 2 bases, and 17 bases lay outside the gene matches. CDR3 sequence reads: CASSYVQREVMIGGDTQYF. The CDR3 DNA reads TGTGCCAGCAGTTACGTACAGCGGGAGGTTATGATTGGAGGAGATACGCAGTATTTT.

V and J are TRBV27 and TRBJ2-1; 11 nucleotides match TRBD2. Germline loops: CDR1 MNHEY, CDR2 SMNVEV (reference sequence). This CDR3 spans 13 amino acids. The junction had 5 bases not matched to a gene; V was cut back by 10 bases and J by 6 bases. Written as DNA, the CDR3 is TGTGCCACCCGGACTAGCGGGCTCAATGAGCAGTTCTTC. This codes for CATRTSGLNEQFF.

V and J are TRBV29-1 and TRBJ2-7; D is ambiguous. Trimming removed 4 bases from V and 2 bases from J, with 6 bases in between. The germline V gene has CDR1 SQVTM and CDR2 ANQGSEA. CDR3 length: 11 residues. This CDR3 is CSVADPYEQYF. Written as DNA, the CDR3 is TGCAGCGTTGCGGACCCCTACGAGCAGTACTTC.

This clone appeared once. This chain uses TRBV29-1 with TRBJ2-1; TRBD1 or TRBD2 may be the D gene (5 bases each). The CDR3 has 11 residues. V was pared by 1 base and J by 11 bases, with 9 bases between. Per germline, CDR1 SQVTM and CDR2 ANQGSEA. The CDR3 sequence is CSVEAGTKQFF. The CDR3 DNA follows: TGCAGCGTTGAAGCCGGGACCAAGCAGTTCTTC.

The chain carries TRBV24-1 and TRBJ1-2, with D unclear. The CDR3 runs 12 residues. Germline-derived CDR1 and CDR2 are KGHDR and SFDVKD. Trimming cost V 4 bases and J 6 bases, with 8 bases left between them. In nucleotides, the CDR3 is TGTGCCACCAGTGACCGGGAAGATGGCTACACCTTC. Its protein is CATSDREDGYTF.

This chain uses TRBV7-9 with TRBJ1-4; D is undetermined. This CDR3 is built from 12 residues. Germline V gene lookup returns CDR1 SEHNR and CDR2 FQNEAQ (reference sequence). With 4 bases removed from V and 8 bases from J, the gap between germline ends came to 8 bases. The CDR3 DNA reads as TGTGCCAGCAGCTCCCCGACAGAAAAACTGTTTTTT. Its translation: CASSSPTEKLFF.

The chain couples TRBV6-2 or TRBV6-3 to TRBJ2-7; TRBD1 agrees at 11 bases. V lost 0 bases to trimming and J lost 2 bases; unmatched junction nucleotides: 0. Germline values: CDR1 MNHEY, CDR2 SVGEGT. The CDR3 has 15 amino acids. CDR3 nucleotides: TGTGCCAGCAGTTACTCGGGACAGGGGGCCTACGAGCAGTACTTC. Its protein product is CASSYSGQGAYEQYF.

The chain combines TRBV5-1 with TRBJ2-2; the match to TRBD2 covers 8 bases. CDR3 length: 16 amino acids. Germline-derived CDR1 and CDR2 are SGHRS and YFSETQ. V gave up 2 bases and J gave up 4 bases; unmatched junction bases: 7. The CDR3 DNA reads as TGCGCCAGCAGCTTAAACTTGCTAGCGGGCACCGGGGAGCTGTTTTTT. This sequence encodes CASSLNLLAGTGELFF.

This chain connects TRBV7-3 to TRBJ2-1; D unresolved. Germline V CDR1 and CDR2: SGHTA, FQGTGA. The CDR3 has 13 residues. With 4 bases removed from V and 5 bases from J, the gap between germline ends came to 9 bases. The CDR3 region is CASSSLVHNEQFF. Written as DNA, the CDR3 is TGTGCCAGCAGCTCGTTGGTCCACAATGAGCAGTTCTTC.

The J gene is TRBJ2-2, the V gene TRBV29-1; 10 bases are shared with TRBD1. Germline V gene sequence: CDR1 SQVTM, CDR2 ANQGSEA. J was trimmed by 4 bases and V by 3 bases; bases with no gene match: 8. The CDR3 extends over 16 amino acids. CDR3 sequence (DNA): TGCAGCGTTGAGGTGGGGACAGGGGCTATCACCGGGGAGCTGTTTTTT. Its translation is CSVEVGTGAITGELFF.

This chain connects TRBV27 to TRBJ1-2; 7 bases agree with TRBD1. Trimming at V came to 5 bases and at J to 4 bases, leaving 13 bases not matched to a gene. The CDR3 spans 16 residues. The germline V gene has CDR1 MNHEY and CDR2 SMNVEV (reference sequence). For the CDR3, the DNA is TGTGCCAGCAGTCCTCTTGACAGGGCCTTGGGCTATGGCTACACCTTC. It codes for CASSPLDRALGYGYTF.

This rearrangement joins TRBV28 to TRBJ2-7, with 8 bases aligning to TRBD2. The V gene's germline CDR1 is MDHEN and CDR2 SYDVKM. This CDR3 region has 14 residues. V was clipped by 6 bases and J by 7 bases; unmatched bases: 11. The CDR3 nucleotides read TGTGCCAGCAGCCCCCCCCGGCCGGGGGGGGAGCAGTACTTC. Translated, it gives CASSPPRPGGEQYF.

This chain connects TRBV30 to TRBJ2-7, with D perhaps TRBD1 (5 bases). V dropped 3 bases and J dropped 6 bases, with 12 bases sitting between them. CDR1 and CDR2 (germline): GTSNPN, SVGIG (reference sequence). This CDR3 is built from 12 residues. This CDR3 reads CAWRVQRGEQYF. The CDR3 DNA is TGTGCCTGGAGGGTCCAAAGGGGCGAGCAGTACTTC.

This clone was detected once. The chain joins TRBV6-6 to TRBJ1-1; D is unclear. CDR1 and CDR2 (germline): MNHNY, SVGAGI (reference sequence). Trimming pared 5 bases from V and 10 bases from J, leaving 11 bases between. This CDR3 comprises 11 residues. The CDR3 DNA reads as TGTGCCAGCAGTCCTGACTGGCGAGCTTTCTTT. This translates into CASSPDWRAFF.

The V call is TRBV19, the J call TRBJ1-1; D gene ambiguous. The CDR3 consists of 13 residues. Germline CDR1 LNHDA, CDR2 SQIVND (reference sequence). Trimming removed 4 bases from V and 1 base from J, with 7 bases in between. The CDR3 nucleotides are TGTGCCAGTAGTACGACCGGGAACACTGAAGCTTTCTTT. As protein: CASSTTGNTEAFF.

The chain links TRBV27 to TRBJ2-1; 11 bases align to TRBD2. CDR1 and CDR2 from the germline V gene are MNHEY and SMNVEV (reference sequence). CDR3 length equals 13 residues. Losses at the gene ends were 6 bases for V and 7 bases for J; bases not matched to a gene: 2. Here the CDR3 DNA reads TGTGCCAGCAGACTAGCGGGAGCGAATGAGCAGTTCTTC. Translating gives CASRLAGANEQFF.

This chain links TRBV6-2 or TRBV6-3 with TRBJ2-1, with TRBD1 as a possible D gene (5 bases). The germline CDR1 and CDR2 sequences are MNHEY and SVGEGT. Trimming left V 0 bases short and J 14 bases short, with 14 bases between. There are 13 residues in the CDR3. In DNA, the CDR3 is TGTGCCAGCAGTTACTCGGTACGGACATTTGAGTTCTTC. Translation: CASSYSVRTFEFF.

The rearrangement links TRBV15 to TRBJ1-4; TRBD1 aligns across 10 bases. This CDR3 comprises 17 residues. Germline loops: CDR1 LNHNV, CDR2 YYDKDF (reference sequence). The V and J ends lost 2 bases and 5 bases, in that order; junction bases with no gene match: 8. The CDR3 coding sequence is TGTGCCACCAGCAGATCCTATGGACAGGGGGTGAATGAAAAACTGTTTTTT. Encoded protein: CATSRSYGQGVNEKLFF.

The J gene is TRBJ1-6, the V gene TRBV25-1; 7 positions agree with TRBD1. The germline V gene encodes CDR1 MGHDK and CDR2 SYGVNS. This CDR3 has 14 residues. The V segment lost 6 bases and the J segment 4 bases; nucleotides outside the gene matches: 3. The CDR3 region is CASRGDSYNSPLHF. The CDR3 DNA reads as TGTGCCAGCAGGGGGGACAGTTATAATTCACCCCTCCACTTT.

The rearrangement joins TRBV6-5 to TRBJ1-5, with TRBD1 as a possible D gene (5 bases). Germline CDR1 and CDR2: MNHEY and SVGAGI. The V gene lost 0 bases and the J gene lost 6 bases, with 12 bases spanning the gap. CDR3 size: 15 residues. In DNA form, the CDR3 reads TGTGCCAGCAGTTACTCGGGGCAGGCGCGTCAGCCCCAGCATTTT. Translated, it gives CASSYSGQARQPQHF.

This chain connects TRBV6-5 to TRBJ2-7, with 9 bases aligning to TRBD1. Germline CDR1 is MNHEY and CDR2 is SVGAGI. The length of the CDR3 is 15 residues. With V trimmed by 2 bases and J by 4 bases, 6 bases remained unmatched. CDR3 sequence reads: CASSYEDRGAYEQYF. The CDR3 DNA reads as TGTGCCAGCAGTTACGAGGACAGGGGCGCTTACGAGCAGTACTTC.

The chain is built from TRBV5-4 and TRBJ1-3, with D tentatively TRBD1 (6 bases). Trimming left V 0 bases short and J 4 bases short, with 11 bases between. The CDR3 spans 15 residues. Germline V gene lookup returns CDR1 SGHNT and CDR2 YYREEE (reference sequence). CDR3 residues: CASSLETGAGNTIYF. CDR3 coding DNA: TGTGCCAGCAGCTTGGAGACAGGAGCGGGAAACACCATATATTTT.

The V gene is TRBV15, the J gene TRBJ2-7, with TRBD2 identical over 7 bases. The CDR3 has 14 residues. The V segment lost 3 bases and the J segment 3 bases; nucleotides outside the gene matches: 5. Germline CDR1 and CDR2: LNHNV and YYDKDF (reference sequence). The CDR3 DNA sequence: TGTGCCACCAGCAGTTCTAGCGGAGGCTACGAGCAGTACTTC. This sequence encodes CATSSSSGGYEQYF.

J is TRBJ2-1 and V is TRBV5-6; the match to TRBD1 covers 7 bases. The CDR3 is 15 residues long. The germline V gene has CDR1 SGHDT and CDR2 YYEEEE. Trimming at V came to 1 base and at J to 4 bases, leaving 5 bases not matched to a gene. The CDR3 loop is CASSLTQGVYNEQFF. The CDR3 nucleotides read TGTGCCAGCAGCTTGACGCAGGGGGTATACAATGAGCAGTTCTTC.